This is a list of T cell receptor beta chains from one sample in a study of blood T cell repertoires in COVID-19. Measured with immunoSEQ multiplex PCR; TCRdb has only the in-frame clones, and not every one. The sample gives about 43,000 clones, about 86% of which show up once; 3% to 5% is in the top ten. Sequencing was carried out using peripheral blood. The source is a man aged 35-49 years with COVID-19, enrolled during active disease. The conserved cysteine and the conserved F or W are not part of the CDR3 here. Each record gives: clone size, V gene, CDR3 protein. Clone size is given for some rows only: seen once, a few or many times, or a class if the clone is expanded.

>.|TRBV7-8
ASSSSGLAGVGLSTGELF
>.|TRBV6-5
ASSYSKEGSYEQY
>.|TRBV11-2
ASSSGQGAYLYNEQF
>.|TRBV15
ATNPRGSTDTQY
>.|TRBV12-1
ASSFAGEPYMNTEAF
>.|TRBV27
ASRPLGPGSYEQY
>.|TRBV11-1
ASSLGGGLGSNEQF
>.|TRBV2
ASSENRVTGELF
>few|TRBV27
ASSTHRSMANTEAF
>once|TRBV3-1/TRBV3-2
ASSQGRVGNQPQH
>.|TRBV19
ASSIHLTGKNSPLH
>.|TRBV4-1
ASSQAEGSGTDTQY
>.|TRBV29-1
SVELGANTGELF
>.|TRBV6-2/TRBV6-3
ASSRSAGAYEQY
>.|TRBV28
ASSLPGRYEQY
>.|TRBV29-1
SVETGTDTQY
>.|TRBV4-2
ASSQEGSLGYGYT
>.|TRBV24-1
ATSDFRGNYT
>.|TRBV30
AWSHLAGVRSYEQY
>.|TRBV9
ASSIGGSTYEQY
>.|TRBV4-1
ASSQEDWVDGYT
>.|TRBV21-1
ASPFWAGYEQY
>.|TRBV18
ASSPGVSGSYEQY
>.|TRBV18
ASSPQQGANEQY
>.|TRBV15
ATSRIEGRLF
>few|TRBV7-2
ASSQISYEQY
>.|TRBV5-1
ASSSGEYTEAF
>.|TRBV27
ASSLSSGGIGSPLH
>.|TRBV29-1
SVIGILPKGYNEQF
>.|TRBV18
ASSPLQGAGSPLH
>.|TRBV11-2
ASSLAGDTDTQY
>.|TRBV5-6
ASSLEGAATSPLH
>.|TRBV2
ATKGQGYTEAF
>.|TRBV7-8
ASSPFALGGNYGYT
>.|TRBV5-8
ASSLNSVLLGLTDTQY
>.|TRBV7-9
ASSPPGGNYEQY
>.|TRBV4-1
ASSHRLAADTQY
>once|TRBV25-1
ASSASNWQETQY
>.|TRBV12-3/TRBV12-4
ASTGQGAYGYT
>.|TRBV12-3/TRBV12-4
ASSLRGGYEQY
>.|TRBV7-9
ASSQSTDTQY
>.|TRBV7-9
ASNDEGRSYEQY
>.|TRBV5-1
ASSLQGVGPDTQY
>.|TRBV13
ASSLLETPDTQY
>.|TRBV5-1
ASSLAFGATEAF
>.|TRBV7-2
ASSLSVAGVKVKEQF
>.|TRBV29-1
SVEGLPNSPLH
>.|TRBV28
ASSLWAQGTGELF
>.|TRBV25-1
ASSEAGSGEKLF
>once|TRBV27
ASRGTGSNQPQH
>.|TRBV6-6
ASSQRDRGGIGELF
>.|TRBV18
ASSHPATNPAYEQY
>.|TRBV10-3
AISDTGTPRTEAF